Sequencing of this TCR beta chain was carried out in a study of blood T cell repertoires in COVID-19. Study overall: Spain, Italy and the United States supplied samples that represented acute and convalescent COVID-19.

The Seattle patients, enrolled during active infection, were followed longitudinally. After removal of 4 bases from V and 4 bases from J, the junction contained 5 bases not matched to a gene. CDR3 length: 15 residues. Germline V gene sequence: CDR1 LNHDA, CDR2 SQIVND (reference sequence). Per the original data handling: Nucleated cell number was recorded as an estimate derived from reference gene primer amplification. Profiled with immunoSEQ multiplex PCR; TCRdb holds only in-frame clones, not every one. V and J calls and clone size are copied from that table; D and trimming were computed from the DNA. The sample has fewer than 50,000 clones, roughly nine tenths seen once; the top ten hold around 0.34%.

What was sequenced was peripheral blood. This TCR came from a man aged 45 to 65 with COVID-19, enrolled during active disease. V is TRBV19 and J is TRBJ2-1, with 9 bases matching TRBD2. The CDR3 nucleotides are TGTGCCAGTAGTAACTGGACTAGCGCTTACAATGAGCAGTTCTTC. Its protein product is CASSNWTSAYNEQFF.